This is a list of T cell receptor beta chains from one sample in a study of CD8 T cells in Susac syndrome. Via MiXCR, TCRdb re-called the immunoSEQ multiplex PCR reads, giving one row per CDR3 protein. The data show about 200,000 distinct CDR3 sequences, with over 90% seen just once and under 0.095% held by the top ten. The sample was CD4+ T cells from PBMCs. All receptors come from a human donor with multiple sclerosis. Each CDR3 is given with its conserved first and last residue. The D gene is left open where the match is weak. Clone sizes are given selectively: once, few, many, or a class where the clone is expanded.

v_call: TRBV5-1; d_call: .; j_call: TRBJ2-1; clone_size: .; cdr3_aa: CASSDGQYNEQFF; cdr3_nt: TGCGCCAGCAGCGACGGACAGTACAATGAGCAGTTCTTC
v_call: TRBV20-1; d_call: .; j_call: TRBJ2-4; clone_size: .; cdr3_aa: CSAQGTDRRRGIQYF; cdr3_nt: TGCAGTGCCCAGGGGACGGATCGACGAAGGGGCATTCAGTACTTC
v_call: TRBV24-1; d_call: .; j_call: TRBJ2-4; clone_size: .; cdr3_aa: CATSDPNINIQYF; cdr3_nt: TGTGCCACCAGTGATCCGAACATAAACATTCAGTACTTC
v_call: TRBV11-3; d_call: TRBD2; j_call: TRBJ2-3; clone_size: .; cdr3_aa: CASRLAGASTDTQYF; cdr3_nt: TGTGCCAGCAGACTAGCGGGTGCTAGCACAGATACGCAGTATTTT
v_call: TRBV4-1; d_call: .; j_call: TRBJ2-2; clone_size: .; cdr3_aa: CASSTIPLERTNTGELFF; cdr3_nt: TGCGCCAGCAGCACTATTCCTCTGGAACGGACGAACACCGGGGAGCTGTTTTTT
v_call: TRBV3-1; d_call: .; j_call: TRBJ1-5; clone_size: .; cdr3_aa: CASSQGIGGLQPQHF; cdr3_nt: TGTGCCAGCAGCCAAGGAATAGGAGGGCTTCAGCCCCAGCATTTT
v_call: TRBV20-1; d_call: .; j_call: TRBJ1-5; clone_size: .; cdr3_aa: CSARVGEGNQPQHF; cdr3_nt: TGCAGTGCTAGGGTAGGTGAGGGCAATCAGCCCCAGCATTTT
v_call: TRBV3-1; d_call: TRBD2; j_call: TRBJ2-1; clone_size: once; cdr3_aa: CASSPGSGGYNEQFF; cdr3_nt: TGTGCCAGCAGTCCCGGTAGCGGGGGGTACAATGAGCAGTTCTTC
v_call: TRBV30; d_call: .; j_call: TRBJ2-7; clone_size: .; cdr3_aa: CAWSRGVSSYEQYF; cdr3_nt: TGTGCCTGGAGTCGAGGGGTTAGCTCCTACGAGCAGTACTTC
v_call: TRBV20-1; d_call: TRBD1; j_call: TRBJ1-2; clone_size: .; cdr3_aa: CSAGGQLLRRGYTF; cdr3_nt: TGCAGTGCAGGGGGACAGCTCCTAAGGAGGGGCTACACCTTC
v_call: TRBV12-5; d_call: TRBD1; j_call: TRBJ2-6; clone_size: .; cdr3_aa: CATGQLGANVLTF; cdr3_nt: TGTGCTACGGGACAGCTTGGGGCCAACGTCCTGACTTTC